Listed below are T cell receptor beta chains from one sample, sequenced in a study of blood T cell repertoires in COVID-19. The protocol was immunoSEQ multiplex PCR, while the TCRdb copy is restricted to in-frame clones and leaves out a portion. The table records around 310,000 clones, around 90% of them present only once. The sample was peripheral blood. The receptors derive from a woman between 40 and 50 years old with COVID-19, enrolled during active disease. Each CDR3 is given with its conserved first and last residue. The D gene is left open where the match is weak. Rows give clone size only sometimes, using once, few, many, or a class for an expanded clone.

TGTGCCAGCAGTTTATCGGTTTTGGGAGGAGAGCAGTTCTTC | CASSLSVLGGEQFF | TRBJ2-1 | TRBV27 | . | . | 14
TGCGCCAGCAGCTTCGGCGGGGGCGCATACGAGCAGTACTTC | CASSFGGGAYEQYF | TRBJ2-7 | TRBV5-1 | . | . | 14
TGTGCCAGCAGCCCAGGAAATCAGCCCCAGCATTTT | CASSPGNQPQHF | TRBJ1-5 | TRBV7-9 | . | . | 12
TGTGCCAGCGCCCGGGACAGCACTACAAACATTCAGTACTTC | CASARDSTTNIQYF | TRBJ2-4 | TRBV6-5 | . | TRBD1 | 14
TGCGCCAGCAGCCCTTCGGGGAGCGGCCAGGTGTTCTTC | CASSPSGSGQVFF | TRBJ2-1 | TRBV5-1 | . | . | 13
TGTGCCAGCAGCTTAATGTCAGGACATAACTATGGCTACACCTTC | CASSLMSGHNYGYTF | TRBJ1-2 | TRBV7-9 | . | . | 15
TGTGCCAGCAGCTCGGGACTAGAGATCCAAGAGACCCAGTACTTC | CASSSGLEIQETQYF | TRBJ2-5 | TRBV7-9 | few | TRBD2 | 15
TGCAGTGCTAGTATGGGAGGAGTTGGATTGAGCTATGGCTACACCTTC | CSASMGGVGLSYGYTF | TRBJ1-2 | TRBV20-1 | . | . | 16
TGTGCCAGCAGCGTGGGTGGCGGACAGTATAACTATGGCTACACCTTC | CASSVGGGQYNYGYTF | TRBJ1-2 | TRBV5-4 | . | . | 16
TGTGCCAGCAGTTACTCATACAGGGCCTCCTACGAGCAGTACTTC | CASSYSYRASYEQYF | TRBJ2-7 | TRBV6-2/TRBV6-3 | . | . | 15
TGTGCCAGCAGTCCCGACAGGGGGAACGGAGAGACCCAGTACTTC | CASSPDRGNGETQYF | TRBJ2-5 | TRBV28 | . | TRBD1 | 15
TGCAGCGCCCCGGCGGGGGGCACTTTGTCCGAGACCCAGTACTTC | CSAPAGGTLSETQYF | TRBJ2-5 | TRBV29-1 | once | TRBD2 | 15
TGTGCCAGCAGTTCCGGACAAAGCGCTGAAGCTTTCTTT | CASSSGQSAEAFF | TRBJ1-1 | TRBV7-9 | . | . | 13
TGTGCCACCGCACCGACTAGCGGGAGGGGAAATACGCAGTATTTT | CATAPTSGRGNTQYF | TRBJ2-3 | TRBV27 | . | TRBD2 | 15
TGTGCCAGCAGATACCTAGGGACACCGACTGGCGAAGCTTTCTTT | CASRYLGTPTGEAFF | TRBJ1-1 | TRBV6-5 | . | . | 15
TGTGCCAGCAGTTACAGACAGGGGTATGGCTACACCTTC | CASSYRQGYGYTF | TRBJ1-2 | TRBV6-5 | . | TRBD1 | 13
TGTGCCAGCAGCTTGGACCTTCGGCAGGGCGCCTACGAGCAGTACTTC | CASSLDLRQGAYEQYF | TRBJ2-7 | TRBV5-6 | few | . | 16
TGTGCCAGCAGCGTAGCTCAGGGATGGGATTCACCCCTCCACTTT | CASSVAQGWDSPLHF | TRBJ1-6 | TRBV9 | many | . | 15
TGTGCCAGCAGCTTTAGTATAGCCTCCTACGAGCAGTACTTC | CASSFSIASYEQYF | TRBJ2-7 | TRBV5-6 | . | . | 14
TGCGCCAGCAGCTCGACAAGCTCTGGAAACACCATATATTTT | CASSSTSSGNTIYF | TRBJ1-3 | TRBV5-1 | . | . | 14
TGTGCCAGCAGCGAACGGTTCCCTAATTCACCCCTCCACTTT | CASSERFPNSPLHF | TRBJ1-6 | TRBV9 | . | . | 14
TGTGCCAGCGGACGGCCGGGGTGGGTTGAAGCTTTCTTT | CASGRPGWVEAFF | TRBJ1-1 | TRBV27 | . | . | 13
TGCGCCAGCAGCTTGGTAGGACAGCCTAATGAAAAACTGTTTTTT | CASSLVGQPNEKLFF | TRBJ1-4 | TRBV5-1 | . | . | 15
TGTGCCACCAGCAGAGACAGGGTCGACTCACCCCTCCACTTT | CATSRDRVDSPLHF | TRBJ1-6 | TRBV15 | . | . | 14
TGTGCCAGCAGTTTAGCGCGGGGCGAGCAGTACTTC | CASSLARGEQYF | TRBJ2-7 | TRBV28 | . | . | 12
TGTGCCAGCAGCCAGAAACGGACAGAGAACACTGAAGCTTTCTTT | CASSQKRTENTEAFF | TRBJ1-1 | TRBV3-1/TRBV3-2 | . | . | 15
TGTGCCAGCAGCTTCCCCGGGACTACCCTGAGCACCGGGGAGCTGTTTTTT | CASSFPGTTLSTGELFF | TRBJ2-2 | TRBV27 | few | TRBD2 | 17
TGTGCCAGCAGTATTCCCTTTACAGGGAGCTCCTATAATTCACCCCTCCACTTT | CASSIPFTGSSYNSPLHF | TRBJ1-6 | TRBV28 | . | . | 18
TGTGCCAGCAGCCAAGAGGGGACTAGCGGGATCACAGATACGCAGTATTTT | CASSQEGTSGITDTQYF | TRBJ2-3 | TRBV4-2 | . | TRBD2 | 17
TGCGCCAGCAGCTCCGGGAGGGGCACAGATACGCAGTATTTT | CASSSGRGTDTQYF | TRBJ2-3 | TRBV5-1 | . | TRBD2 | 14
TGTGCCAGCAGCGTAAGCCGCTTACAGGGGCGCTATGGCTACACCTTC | CASSVSRLQGRYGYTF | TRBJ1-2 | TRBV9 | . | TRBD1 | 16
TGTGCCAGCAGTTACGTTACTAGCGGTACCTACGAGCAGTACTTC | CASSYVTSGTYEQYF | TRBJ2-7 | TRBV6-2/TRBV6-3 | . | TRBD2 | 15
TGTGCCAGCAGTGCCCTGACAGGGACCGGAAACACCATATATTTT | CASSALTGTGNTIYF | TRBJ1-3 | TRBV25-1 | . | TRBD1 | 15
TGTGCCAGTAGTACCCCGGGACAACTGAGCAATCAGCCCCAGCATTTT | CASSTPGQLSNQPQHF | TRBJ1-5 | TRBV19 | . | . | 16
TGTGCCAGCAGTTCCGGGACAGGGATGGCTGAAGCTTTCTTT | CASSSGTGMAEAFF | TRBJ1-1 | TRBV27 | . | TRBD1 | 14
TGTGCCATCAGTGTCGGGCGGGGGAACTCTGAAGCTTTCTTT | CAISVGRGNSEAFF | TRBJ1-1 | TRBV10-3 | . | . | 14
TGTGCCAGCAGCCCCTTCGGACAGCAAGAGACCCAGTACTTC | CASSPFGQQETQYF | TRBJ2-5 | TRBV6-5 | . | . | 14
TGTGCCAGCAGCTGGAGGGGGCGCGGCACAGATACGCAGTATTTT | CASSWRGRGTDTQYF | TRBJ2-3 | TRBV5-5 | . | . | 15
TGTGCCAGTAGTATAACTAGCGGGAGGGAGGCAGATACGCAGTATTTT | CASSITSGREADTQYF | TRBJ2-3 | TRBV19 | . | TRBD2 | 16
TGTGCCAGCAGCCAAGACGGGACAGGCCTCTATGGCTACACCTTC | CASSQDGTGLYGYTF | TRBJ1-2 | TRBV3-1/TRBV3-2 | once | TRBD1 | 15
TGTGCCAGCAGTTCCCCCGCACCCTTGCGGGGTGATACGCAGTATTTT | CASSSPAPLRGDTQYF | TRBJ2-3 | TRBV27 | . | . | 16
TGCGCCAGCAACGACAGGGAGATCGACAATGAGCAGTTCTTC | CASNDREIDNEQFF | TRBJ2-1 | TRBV4-3 | . | TRBD1 | 14
TGTGCCAGCTCACCCGGACAGTCGAACACTGAAGCTTTCTTT | CASSPGQSNTEAFF | TRBJ1-1 | TRBV18 | . | . | 14
TGCAGTGCTAGTGGAACTAGCTCAGGCACAGATACGCAGTATTTT | CSASGTSSGTDTQYF | TRBJ2-3 | TRBV20-1 | . | . | 15
TGTGCCAGCAGCGTAGCTGGGACACAGGGGCGCGAGCAGTACTTC | CASSVAGTQGREQYF | TRBJ2-7 | TRBV9 | . | TRBD1 | 15
TGCGCCAGCAGCTCCCAGGGCAATCAGCCCCAGCATTTT | CASSSQGNQPQHF | TRBJ1-5 | TRBV5-1 | . | . | 13
TGTGCCAGTAGCCGGACAGTTAGCAATCAGCCCCAGCATTTT | CASSRTVSNQPQHF | TRBJ1-5 | TRBV19 | . | . | 14
TGTGCCAGCTCACCACTTCAAAATACAGGTGCCTCTGGGGCCAACGTCCTGACTTTC | CASSPLQNTGASGANVLTF | TRBJ2-6 | TRBV18 | . | . | 19
TGCGCCAGCAAGGGGGCAGGGACAGAACAAGAGACCCAGTACTTC | CASKGAGTEQETQYF | TRBJ2-5 | TRBV5-1 | . | TRBD1 | 15
TGTGCCAGCAACCCCGGGGGGAGGTATGGCTACACCTTC | CASNPGGRYGYTF | TRBJ1-2 | TRBV28 | . | . | 13
TGCGCCAGCAGCGAACCGACAGGGGGCGGTGAAGCTTTCTTT | CASSEPTGGGEAFF | TRBJ1-1 | TRBV5-1 | . | TRBD1 | 14
TGCGCCAGCAGTGAGTCACAGGGGGGTCGGGGCACTGAAGCTTTCTTT | CASSESQGGRGTEAFF | TRBJ1-1 | TRBV10-2 | . | TRBD1 | 16
TGTGCCAGCAGTGAACAGGGTCCCACCTACGAGCAGTACTTC | CASSEQGPTYEQYF | TRBJ2-7 | TRBV25-1 | . | . | 14
TGTGCCAGCAGTTACACCTACACTGAAGCTTTCTTT | CASSYTYTEAFF | TRBJ1-1 | TRBV12-3/TRBV12-4 | . | . | 12
TGTGCCAGCTCACCACCGGGACAGGGGGCCTACGAGCAGTACTTC | CASSPPGQGAYEQYF | TRBJ2-7 | TRBV18 | . | TRBD1 | 15